The 6 T cell receptor beta chains listed next were all sequenced from one sample in a study of OX40 agonist ivuxolimab in advanced cancers. The library came from the immunoSEQ multiplex PCR assay. TCRdb took over this immuneACCESS table, retaining in-frame rearrangements with V and J assigned. Such tables are incomplete; in checked studies, under half of the missing clones stem from an unresolved V gene, and the remainder is unexplained. Counted in this sample were around 79,000 clones; roughly 90% of them appeared once. The ten largest clonotypes hold less than 0.9% of the sample. Sequencing was performed on CD4+ or CD8+ T cells sorted from blood, taken in a trial of the OX40 agonist ivuxolimab. Receptor source: an adult with an advanced solid tumor such as melanoma, head and neck, liver or kidney cancer.

The V gene is TRBV5-6, the J gene TRBJ2-5; 7 bases fit TRBD1. This CDR3 spans 15 amino acids. The germline gives CDR1 SGHDT, CDR2 YYEEEE. V was pared by 4 bases and J by 3 bases, with 9 bases of the junction left unmatched. The DNA of the CDR3 is TGTGCCAGCAGCACCCCCGGGACAGTAAAAGAGACCCAGTACTTC. It yields the protein CASSTPGTVKETQYF.

The chain uses TRBV18 and TRBJ2-3; 11 nucleotides match TRBD1. Germline assignment: CDR1 KGHSH and CDR2 LQKENI. There are 16 residues in the CDR3. Losses at the gene ends were 1 base for V and 5 bases for J; bases not matched to a gene: 5. For the CDR3, the DNA is TGTGCCAGCTCACCACTCGGGACAGGGGGTATAGATACGCAGTATTTT. It translates to CASSPLGTGGIDTQYF.

This clone qualifies as medium-sized. CDR3: CASSLIENTEAFF. DNA of the CDR3: TGTGCCAGCAGCTTAATAGAGAACACTGAAGCTTTCTTT. The rearrangement joins TRBV11-2 to TRBJ1-1; D unclear. Trimming took off 2 bases at V and 1 base at J, with 5 bases between the two ends. Germline CDR1 reads SGHAT; CDR2 reads FQNNGV. This CDR3 is 13 amino acids long.

The rearrangement joins TRBV5-1 to TRBJ1-4, with no clear D. V was shortened by 5 bases and J by 0 bases, with 17 bases between the two germline ends. This CDR3 is 17 amino acids long. From germline, CDR1 is SGHRS and CDR2 YFSETQ. The CDR3 DNA reads as TGCGCCAGCAGTCTGGAGCTTATGGCTTCAACTAATGAAAAACTGTTTTTT. This encodes CASSLELMASTNEKLFF.

This clone was seen a single time. The V and J genes are TRBV5-1 and TRBJ1-3; tentatively, D is TRBD1 (6 bases). The V gene's germline CDR1 is SGHRS and CDR2 YFSETQ. The V and J ends lost 3 bases and 4 bases respectively, with 11 bases between them. The CDR3 runs 14 residues. Here the CDR3 reads CASSSGTIGNTIYF. The CDR3 DNA follows: TGCGCCAGCAGCTCTGGGACAATCGGAAACACCATATATTTT.

The chain joins TRBV4-1 to TRBJ2-4; 9 bases fit TRBD2. Germline V gene lookup returns CDR1 MGHRA and CDR2 YSYEKL. The V and J ends lost 4 bases and 0 bases, in that order; junction bases with no gene match: 7. CDR3 length: 17 amino acids. The CDR3 protein is CASSPTGLALAKNIQYF. Here the CDR3 DNA reads TGCGCCAGCAGCCCGACGGGACTAGCACTAGCCAAAAACATTCAGTACTTC.